This T cell receptor beta chain was captured by sequencing in a study of T cells in Graves' hyperthyroidism and ophthalmopathy. This clonotype was seen repeatedly, ten times or more. Its cognate antigen is unknown. What was amplified from RNA transcripts were TCR beta CDR3 regions. An initial round of RT-PCR targeting the TCR CDR3 relied on the HTBI primer set. Each CDR3 protein gets one entry after TCRdb re-called the multiplex PCR reads with MiXCR. This sample carries fewer than 650,000 distinct CDR3 sequences, approximately 15% of them seen once, and the ten largest clones take about 4%. Findings and limits, study-wide: Ophthalmopathy stood apart from stable hyperthyroidism in a 13 V-J model.

Enrolled ophthalmopathy patients presented with a Clinical Activity Score of at least 3, a NOSPECS grade of at least 4, and disease duration under 3 months. Investigators excluded patients with uncontrolled infection, other autoimmune disease, pregnancy or lactation. The TCR originated in a woman aged 40-49 years with Graves' ophthalmopathy. The sample taken for sequencing was blood.

CDR3 DNA: TGTGCCAGCAGTTACTCGCACGGTTACTACGAGCAGTACTTC. It yields the protein CASSYSHGYYEQYF. The V gene is TRBV6-5, the J gene TRBJ2-7, with no clear D. CDR3 length: 14 residues. Per the germline V gene, CDR1 is MNHEY and CDR2 is SVGAGI. V was cut by 0 bases and J by 3 bases, with 9 bases left in between.